This T cell receptor (beta chain) is from a study of radiotherapy plus CTLA-4 blockade in lung cancer. The overall study: For approximately 17% of patients, objective responses occurred, and around 34% had disease control.

This CDR3 region has 17 residues. Per the germline V gene, CDR1 is MGHRA and CDR2 is YSYEKL. With 4 bases clipped from V and 8 bases from J, the junction kept 12 bases outside the gene matches. As to this clone: Antigen: not known.

Treatment of patients with chemo-refractory metastatic non-small-cell lung cancer consisted of focal radiation plus CTLA-4 blockade with ipilimumab. The assay was immunoSEQ multiplex PCR, and TCRdb's table has in-frame clones only and misses some. Of tens of thousands of clones listed, approximately 80% were seen once; the top ten hold around 24%. Whole-study findings and limits: Subsequent to radiotherapy plus ipilimumab, tumor-derived TCR clones underwent expansion in blood.

The clonotype comes from a human donor with non-small cell lung cancer that progressed on radiotherapy plus ipilimumab. Source: peripheral blood, taken from a patient treated with radiotherapy plus ipilimumab. J is TRBJ2-1 and V is TRBV4-1, with 12 bases that match TRBD2. This CDR3 reads CASSRSSGRAGLDEQFF. The CDR3 nucleotides read TGCGCCAGCAGCCGCTCTAGCGGGAGGGCCGGTTTGGATGAGCAGTTCTTC.